The clone carrying this T cell receptor beta chain showed up just a few times. There are 15 residues in the CDR3. Germline assignment: CDR1 GTSNPN and CDR2 SVGIG (reference sequence). V gave up 0 bases and J gave up 6 bases; unmatched junction bases: 3. The sample comes from a study of beta chain features in type 1 diabetes. Reverse transcribing all isolated RNA meant expressed TCRB transcripts were sequenced. Here immunoSEQ multiplex PCR was the method, and the copy in TCRdb shows in-frame clones only, minus some. The profile shows approximately 200,000 clones, around 9.6% of them singletons. The genes are TRBV30 and TRBJ1-5; TRBD1 agrees at 12 bases. The specimen was naive CD4+ T cells from blood. The clonotype originates from a woman aged 18 to 35 in good health. CDR3 sequence reads: CAWSVRDRGLQPQHF. In DNA form, the CDR3 reads TGTGCCTGGAGTGTACGGGACAGGGGGCTTCAGCCCCAGCATTTT. The full variable domain, rest sourced from reference TRBV30 and TRBJ1-5, is SQTIHQWPATLVQPVGSPLSLECTVEGTSNPNLYWYRQAAGRGLQLLFYSVGIGQISSEVPQNLSASRPQDRQFILSSKKLLLSDSGFYLCAWSVRDRGLQPQHFGDGTRLSIL.